There are many counts of the clone carrying this T cell receptor (beta chain). Its antigen is not identified. These data come from a study of neurological immune-mediated disorders. Study results and caveats: The study found the most TCR clonal expansion in HTLV-1-associated myelopathy and the least in multiple sclerosis, below healthy controls. No CDR3 amino acid sequences recurred among expanded clones across subjects, suggesting private repertoires in all groups.

cDNA was made by 5'RACE with 10-nucleotide random UMIs. Over 200 million TCR-beta sequences from 15-18 subjects were obtained in each sequencing run. MiXCR, run by TCRdb on the 5' RACE reads, gives a single entry per CDR3 protein. The sample lists 25,000 to 35,000 distinct CDR3 sequences; roughly 15% were seen once. What was sequenced was PBMCs. This sequence was found in a man aged 65 to 79 in good health.

The CDR3 loop is CASRLTGGGEKLFF. The CDR3 bases are TGTGCCAGCAGACTGACAGGGGGGGGTGAAAAACTGTTTTTT. The rearrangement joins TRBV12-3 or TRBV12-4 to TRBJ1-4; 9 bases fit TRBD1. This CDR3 region has 14 residues. After removal of 6 bases from V and 7 bases from J, the junction contained 6 bases not matched to a gene.